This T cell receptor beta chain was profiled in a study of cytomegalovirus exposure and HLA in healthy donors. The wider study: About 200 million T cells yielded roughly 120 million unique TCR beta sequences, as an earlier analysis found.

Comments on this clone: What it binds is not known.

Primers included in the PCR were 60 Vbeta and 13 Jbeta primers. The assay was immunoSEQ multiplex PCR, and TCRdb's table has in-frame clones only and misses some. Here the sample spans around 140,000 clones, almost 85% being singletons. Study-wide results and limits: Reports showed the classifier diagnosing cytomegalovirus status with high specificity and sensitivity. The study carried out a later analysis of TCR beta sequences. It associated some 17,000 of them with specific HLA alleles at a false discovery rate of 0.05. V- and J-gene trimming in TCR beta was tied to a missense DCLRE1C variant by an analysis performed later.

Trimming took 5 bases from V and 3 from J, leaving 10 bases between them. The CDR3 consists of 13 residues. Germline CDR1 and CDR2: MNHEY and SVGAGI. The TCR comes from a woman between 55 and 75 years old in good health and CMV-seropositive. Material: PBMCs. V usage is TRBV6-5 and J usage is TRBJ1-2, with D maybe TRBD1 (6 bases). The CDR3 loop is CASSKQGYYGYTF. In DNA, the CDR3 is TGTGCCAGCAGTAAACAGGGTTACTATGGCTACACCTTC.